A selection of T cell receptor beta chains follows, all from one sample in a study of beta chain features in type 1 diabetes. The protocol was immunoSEQ multiplex PCR, while the TCRdb copy is restricted to in-frame clones and leaves out a portion. The data show hundreds of thousands of clones, with roughly a tenth seen just once and roughly 1% held by the top ten. The sequenced sample consisted of central memory CD4+ T cells from blood. The receptors stem from a man aged 25 to 40 with type 1 diabetes. CDR3s include the opening cysteine and the closing phenylalanine or tryptophan. The order of the fields is J gene, V gene, CDR3 length, clone size, D gene, CDR3 DNA, CDR3 protein. The D gene is left open where the match is weak. The size field is filled for only some rows; it gives once, few, many or a size class.

j_call: TRBJ2-5
v_call: TRBV4-3
cdr3_length: 15
clone_size: few
d_call: -
cdr3_nt: TGCGCCAGCAGCCAAGAGGGTCAAGGGATTAGGACCCAGTACTTC
cdr3_aa: CASSQEGQGIRTQYF

j_call: TRBJ1-5
v_call: TRBV2
cdr3_length: 14
clone_size: -
d_call: -
cdr3_nt: TGTGCCAGCAGTGAAAGGGGGGCAAATCAGCCCCAGCATTTT
cdr3_aa: CASSERGANQPQHF

j_call: TRBJ2-1
v_call: TRBV9
cdr3_length: 16
clone_size: few
d_call: TRBD2
cdr3_nt: TGTGCCAGCAGCGTAGAGGCTAGCGGGGGGTACAATGAGCAGTTCTTC
cdr3_aa: CASSVEASGGYNEQFF

j_call: TRBJ2-2
v_call: TRBV27
cdr3_length: 17
clone_size: -
d_call: TRBD1
cdr3_nt: TGTGCCAGCAGTTCGGACCGGACAGGTCACAACACCGGGGAGCTGTTTTTT
cdr3_aa: CASSSDRTGHNTGELFF

j_call: TRBJ2-1
v_call: TRBV29-1
cdr3_length: 12
clone_size: few
d_call: -
cdr3_nt: TGCAGCGTTGAAGGGGCCCTTGGGGGACAGTTCTTC
cdr3_aa: CSVEGALGGQFF

j_call: TRBJ1-2
v_call: TRBV29-1
cdr3_length: 14
clone_size: -
d_call: TRBD1
cdr3_nt: TGCAGCGCGGGTGACAGGGGCACTAACTATGGCTACACCTTC
cdr3_aa: CSAGDRGTNYGYTF

j_call: TRBJ2-7
v_call: TRBV6-5
cdr3_length: 15
clone_size: -
d_call: -
cdr3_nt: TGTGCCAGCAGTTACTCGAGTCTTTCAGGGATCGAGCAGTACTTC
cdr3_aa: CASSYSSLSGIEQYF

j_call: TRBJ1-2
v_call: TRBV7-9
cdr3_length: 13
clone_size: few
d_call: TRBD1
cdr3_nt: TGTGCCAGCAGCTCAGGGGGGAGCTATGGCTACACCTTC
cdr3_aa: CASSSGGSYGYTF

j_call: TRBJ1-2
v_call: TRBV16
cdr3_length: 15
clone_size: few
d_call: TRBD1
cdr3_nt: TGTGCCAGCAGCCAAGGGACAGGGGGCAACTATGGCTACACCTTC
cdr3_aa: CASSQGTGGNYGYTF

j_call: TRBJ2-6
v_call: TRBV5-4
cdr3_length: 17
clone_size: -
d_call: TRBD1
cdr3_nt: TGTGCCAGCAGCTTGGCTCAAAGGGGGCCTGGGGCCAACGTCCTGACTTTC
cdr3_aa: CASSLAQRGPGANVLTF

j_call: TRBJ2-3
v_call: TRBV7-8
cdr3_length: 12
clone_size: few
d_call: TRBD2
cdr3_nt: TGTGCCAGCAGCTCCTTGGGGGGGTCGCAGTATTTT
cdr3_aa: CASSSLGGSQYF

j_call: TRBJ1-5
v_call: TRBV5-1
cdr3_length: 14
clone_size: -
d_call: -
cdr3_nt: TGCGCCAGCAGCTTATTCGAAGGGCATCAGCCCCAGCATTTT
cdr3_aa: CASSLFEGHQPQHF

j_call: TRBJ2-3
v_call: TRBV7-2
cdr3_length: 14
clone_size: many
d_call: -
cdr3_nt: TGTGCCAGCAGCTTAGATCGTGCAGCAGATACGCAGTATTTT
cdr3_aa: CASSLDRAADTQYF

j_call: TRBJ2-2
v_call: TRBV2
cdr3_length: 14
clone_size: once
d_call: -
cdr3_nt: TGTGCCAGCAGCCCCGGAGAGGTCACCGGGGAGCTGTTTTTT
cdr3_aa: CASSPGEVTGELFF

j_call: TRBJ1-1
v_call: TRBV5-6
cdr3_length: 13
clone_size: -
d_call: -
cdr3_nt: TGTGCCAGCAGCTTCACGGGGTCCACTGAAGCTTTCTTT
cdr3_aa: CASSFTGSTEAFF

j_call: TRBJ2-5
v_call: TRBV7-2
cdr3_length: 14
clone_size: -
d_call: -
cdr3_nt: TGTGCCAGCAGCTTCTTGACAGCCCAAGAGACCCAGTACTTC
cdr3_aa: CASSFLTAQETQYF

j_call: TRBJ2-7
v_call: TRBV18
cdr3_length: 13
clone_size: many
d_call: TRBD1
cdr3_nt: TGTGCCAGCTCGCCCTGGACAGGGCGAGAGCAGTACTTC
cdr3_aa: CASSPWTGREQYF

j_call: TRBJ2-4
v_call: TRBV30
cdr3_length: 12
clone_size: few
d_call: -
cdr3_nt: TGTGCCTCCACACTGAGGGGGGACATTCAGTACTTC
cdr3_aa: CASTLRGDIQYF

j_call: TRBJ2-5
v_call: TRBV20-1
cdr3_length: 11
clone_size: -
d_call: -
cdr3_nt: TGCAGTGCTCTCAGGGGTGAGACCCAGTACTTC
cdr3_aa: CSALRGETQYF

j_call: TRBJ2-3
v_call: TRBV7-2
cdr3_length: 14
clone_size: few
d_call: TRBD2
cdr3_nt: TGTGCCAGCAGCTTTTCCGGGGGGACAGATACGCAGTATTTT
cdr3_aa: CASSFSGGTDTQYF

j_call: TRBJ2-1
v_call: TRBV15
cdr3_length: 15
clone_size: few
d_call: -
cdr3_nt: TGTGCCACCAGGAGTGGGGGCAGCTCCTACAATGAGCAGTTCTTC
cdr3_aa: CATRSGGSSYNEQFF

j_call: TRBJ2-7
v_call: TRBV18
cdr3_length: 15
clone_size: once
d_call: -
cdr3_nt: TGTGCCAGCTCACTCCCGCAGGGTGGCGTGGACGAGCAGTACTTC
cdr3_aa: CASSLPQGGVDEQYF

j_call: TRBJ2-1
v_call: TRBV9
cdr3_length: 15
clone_size: -
d_call: TRBD1
cdr3_nt: TGTGCCAGCAGCGTAGACAGGGGGCAAAGAGCCGTGCAGTTCTTC
cdr3_aa: CASSVDRGQRAVQFF

j_call: TRBJ2-3
v_call: TRBV19
cdr3_length: 12
clone_size: few
d_call: -
cdr3_nt: TGTGCCAGTAGATGGACGGGCGATACGCAGTATTTT
cdr3_aa: CASRWTGDTQYF

j_call: TRBJ2-7
v_call: TRBV29-1
cdr3_length: 13
clone_size: few
d_call: TRBD1
cdr3_nt: TGCAGCGTCAAAACAGGGGGAATCTACGAGCAGTACTTC
cdr3_aa: CSVKTGGIYEQYF

j_call: TRBJ2-7
v_call: TRBV7-2
cdr3_length: 17
clone_size: few
d_call: -
cdr3_nt: TGTGCCAGCAGCTTAGGCCCGGGGGACTTCCTCTCCTACGAGCAGTACTTC
cdr3_aa: CASSLGPGDFLSYEQYF